This TCR beta chain comes out of a study of cytomegalovirus exposure and HLA in healthy donors. Study-level results: For most TCR sequences rarity was the rule, although some public TCRs occurred in many donors. In vitro checks showed that three CMV-associated chains really do target CMV antigens.

The protocol was immunoSEQ multiplex PCR, while the TCRdb copy is restricted to in-frame clones and leaves out a portion. This repertoire shows some 140,000 clones, almost 85% found once; its top ten account for over 1.3%. Of note for this clone: Antigen unknown.

The germline V and J ends were trimmed by 5 bases and 4 bases, with 21 bases remaining between them. The CDR3 consists of 17 residues. Germline V lookup: CDR1 KGHSH, CDR2 LQKENI. Material for sequencing was PBMCs. The TCR sequence derives from a woman in her twenties or thirties in good health and CMV-seronegative. The rearrangement joins TRBV18 to TRBJ1-5, with D perhaps matching TRBD1 (6 bases). DNA for the CDR3: TGTGCCAGCTCAGGAACCAGTGGGCAGGGGCTTAATCAGCCCCAGCATTTT. Translated, it gives CASSGTSGQGLNQPQHF. Full variable domain (missing parts from reference TRBV18 and TRBJ1-5): NAGVMQNPRHLVRRRGQEARLRCSPMKGHSHVYWYRQLPEEGLKFMVYLQKENIIDESGMPKERFSAEFPKEGPSILRIQQVVRGDSAAYFCASSGTSGQGLNQPQHFGDGTRLSIL.